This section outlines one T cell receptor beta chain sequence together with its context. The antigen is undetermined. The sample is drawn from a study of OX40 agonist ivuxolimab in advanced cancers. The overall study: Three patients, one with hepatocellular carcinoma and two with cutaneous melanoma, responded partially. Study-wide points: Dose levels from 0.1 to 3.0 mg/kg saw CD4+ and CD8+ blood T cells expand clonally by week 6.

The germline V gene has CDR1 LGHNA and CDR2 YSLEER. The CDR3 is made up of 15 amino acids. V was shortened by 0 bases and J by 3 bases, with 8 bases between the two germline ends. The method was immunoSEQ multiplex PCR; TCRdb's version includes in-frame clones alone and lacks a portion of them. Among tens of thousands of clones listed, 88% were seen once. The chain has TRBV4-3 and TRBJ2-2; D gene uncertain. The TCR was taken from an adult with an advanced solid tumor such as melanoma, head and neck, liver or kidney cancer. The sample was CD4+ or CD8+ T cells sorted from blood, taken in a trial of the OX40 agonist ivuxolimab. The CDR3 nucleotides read TGCGCCAGCAGCCAAGATGGTCGAGACACCGGGGAGCTGTTTTTT. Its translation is CASSQDGRDTGELFF.